Each of the 13 T cell receptor beta chains below was sequenced from the same sample in a study of identifying expanded T cells in peripheral blood. Clones were sequenced by immunoSEQ multiplex PCR, and TCRdb holds only the in-frame ones, with some missing. The sample contains under 150,000 clones, roughly 82% of which appear only once. Sequencing was done on a sample of blood. These receptors were obtained from a person between 18 and 75 years old in good health.

The V and J genes are TRBV11-2 and TRBJ2-3; D is undetermined. V lost 0 bases and J 0 bases, leaving 10 bases between the germline ends. CDR3 length equals 16 residues. The germline gives CDR1 SGHAT, CDR2 FQNNGV. CDR3 region: CASSLEGWGSTDTQYF. The CDR3 DNA reads as TGTGCCAGCAGCTTAGAGGGCTGGGGTAGCACAGATACGCAGTATTTT.

This sequence joins TRBV14 and TRBJ2-1; 13 positions match TRBD2. The ends lost 3 bases at V and 0 bases at J; junction bases unmatched: 23. Germline-derived CDR1 and CDR2 are SGHDN and FVKESK. The CDR3 contains 24 residues. The CDR3 sequence is CASSHTSLKPGLAGPMGSYNEQFF. The CDR3, as DNA: TGTGCCAGCAGCCATACGAGCCTTAAACCGGGACTAGCGGGGCCTATGGGCTCCTACAATGAGCAGTTCTTC. The full variable domain, its missing parts supplied by reference TRBV14 and TRBJ2-1, is EAGVTQFPSHSVIEKGQTVTLRCDPISGHDNLYWYRRVMGKEIKFLLHFVKESKQDESGMPNNRFLAERTGGTYSTLKVQPAELEDSGVYFCASSHTSLKPGLAGPMGSYNEQFFGPGTRLTVL.

The CDR3 here is CASSPPTEYTEAFF. DNA of the CDR3: TGTGCCAGTAGTCCCCCCACCGAATACACTGAAGCTTTCTTT. The genes are TRBV19 and TRBJ1-1; D uncertain. Trimming stripped 5 bases from V and 3 bases from J, with 13 bases between. CDR1 LNHDA and CDR2 SQIVND come from the germline V gene (reference sequence). The CDR3 is 14 amino acids.

This clone was seen a single time. The genes are TRBV6-6 and TRBJ1-2; no definite D call. CDR1 and CDR2 from the germline V gene are MNHNY and SVGAGI (reference sequence). The ends were cut back, 7 bases at V and 1 base at J, with 13 bases in the middle. The CDR3 is 14 amino acids. CDR3 region: CASTDTTGNYGYTF. The CDR3 bases are TGTGCCAGCACCGACACGACTGGTAACTATGGCTACACCTTC.

As DNA, the CDR3 is TGCGCCAGCAGCCCGGACCTGAACACTGAAGCTTTCTTT. Translation gives CASSPDLNTEAFF. The chain uses TRBV5-1 and TRBJ1-1, with D unclear. The germline V gene encodes CDR1 SGHRS and CDR2 YFSETQ. Trimming took 4 bases from V and 0 from J, leaving 7 bases between them. The CDR3 sequence is 13 residues long.

J is TRBJ1-1 and V is TRBV2, with 7 positions matching TRBD1. V was clipped by 8 bases and J by 0 bases; unmatched bases: 6. This CDR3 is 14 amino acids long. Germline V gene sequence: CDR1 SNHLY, CDR2 FYNNEI. CDR3 region: CASAGQLMNTEAFF. CDR3 nucleotides: TGTGCCAGCGCGGGACAGCTAATGAACACTGAAGCTTTCTTT.

The chain is built from TRBV14 and TRBJ1-2; TRBD1 is a possible D gene (5 bases). Germline V CDR1 and CDR2: SGHDN, FVKESK. V lost 4 bases, J lost 4 bases, and 16 bases lay in between. The CDR3 covers 15 residues. CDR3 in DNA: TGTGCCAGCAGCCCACCCGGGACTACTCTCTATGGCTACACCTTC. Its translation: CASSPPGTTLYGYTF.

The chain carries TRBV6-1 and TRBJ2-5, with no clear D. This CDR3 is built from 11 residues. The V gene's germline CDR1 is MNHNS and CDR2 SASEGT. Trimming took 6 bases from V and 7 from J, leaving 9 bases between them. The CDR3 nucleotides are TGTGCCAGCAGGGACGGTGGGACCCAGTACTTC. It specifies CASRDGGTQYF.

The chain is built from TRBV5-6 and TRBJ1-2; D gene ambiguous. The V end was cut by 2 bases, the J end by 4 bases, with 6 bases between. Germline V gene data show CDR1 as SGHDT and CDR2 as YYEEEE. This CDR3 comprises 12 residues. This CDR3 is CASSFSTYGYTF. As DNA, the CDR3 is TGTGCCAGCAGCTTCTCCACCTATGGCTACACCTTC.

The V gene is TRBV30, the J gene TRBJ1-1; D is ambiguous. The CDR3 sequence is 11 residues long. Germline V gene sequence: CDR1 GTSNPN, CDR2 SVGIG (reference sequence). Trimming took off 3 bases at V and 6 bases at J, with 8 bases between the two ends. In DNA form, the CDR3 reads TGTGCCTGGAGGGGCGGACCTGAAGCTTTCTTT. Its protein is CAWRGGPEAFF.

This clone was observed a handful of times. The chain joins TRBV30 to TRBJ1-2; 7 bases line up with TRBD1. The CDR3 covers 15 residues. The V segment lost 2 bases and the J segment 3 bases; nucleotides outside the gene matches: 9. CDR1 is GTSNPN and CDR2 is SVGIG in the germline V gene (reference sequence). In nucleotides, the CDR3 is TGTGCCTGGAGTACCCGGACAGGACGGTACTATGGCTACACCTTC. It specifies CAWSTRTGRYYGYTF.

The V and J genes are TRBV6-5 and TRBJ1-3; 7 positions match TRBD1. CDR3 length equals 15 residues. The ends lost 0 bases at V and 3 bases at J; junction bases unmatched: 2. Per germline, CDR1 MNHEY and CDR2 SVGAGI. The CDR3: CASSYSPGGGNTIYF. Written as DNA, the CDR3 is TGTGCCAGCAGTTACTCCCCAGGGGGTGGAAACACCATATATTTT.

This rearrangement joins TRBV11-2 to TRBJ1-1; D not certain. Germline CDR1 and CDR2: SGHAT and FQNNGV. The CDR3 runs to 14 residues. V was pared by 1 base and J by 3 bases, with 9 bases between. This chain's CDR3 is CASSLAGFDTEAFF. Written as DNA, the CDR3 is TGTGCCAGCAGCTTAGCCGGGTTCGACACTGAAGCTTTCTTT.